This T cell receptor (beta chain) appears in the sequencing data of a study of shared clonotypes between healthy human individuals (TCRdb year 2020). For the wider study: The cohort included three men and a couple of women between 18 and 49 years of age. To increase sequencing depth and limit assay-specific biases, TCR repertoire library preparation and sequencing were carried out by different laboratories using diverse techniques. To estimate repertoire size and how much clonotypes are shared between individuals, the study performed deep sequencing of blood TCR repertoires from a few healthy adults. For each donor, three plates each were used for CD4 naive and CD4 memory, two plates were used for CD8 naive, and one plate was used for CD8 memory. Per donor, leukapheresis produced somewhere between about 0.9 and 9 billion PBMCs. Here is what the overall study found, with its caveats: Pairwise subsampling led to the expectation that sequencing depth would affect the degree of clonotype sharing among donors. Estimated clonotype richness was generally larger for naive than for memory subsets. Because the study included a small number of donors, the genetic and exposure-history diversity represented was limited. Compared with non-shared clonotypes, the clonotypes found in all four sorted-subset donors had higher generation probabilities. Even with the large sequencing depth, rarefaction of the sorted-subset datasets indicated that sequencing was incomplete. Across a few donors, around 5% of naive CD4, around 3.3% of naive CD8, approximately 2.5% of memory CD4, and about 0.44% of memory CD8 clonotypes were shared. Sampling was restricted to blood, and TCR repertoires in tissue are likely to differ from TCR repertoires in blood.

CDR1 and CDR2, per the germline V gene, are SGDLS and YYNGEE. Between the V and J ends, shortened by 0 bases and 1 base respectively, the junction contains 16 bases. Including the terminal cysteine and phenylalanine, the CDR3 comprises 17 residues. Only CDR3 DNA remains: 51 bases, in frame from the first base. Using the deep immunoSEQ assay, multiplex PCR amplified TCR CDR3 regions from genomic DNA. For each cell subset, the extracted genomic DNA was distributed evenly across all wells of several immunoSEQ 96-well plates, and each plate served as one replicate. For sorted subsets, roughly 200 ng of genomic DNA, equivalent to around 30,000 T cell genomes, went into each replicate PCR. Purified libraries were measured with a Qubit 3.0 fluorometer, size-checked on a Bioanalyzer 2100, and measured again with the KAPA Library Quantification kit. A separate single-read 150-cycle Illumina NextSeq 550 flow cell was used to sequence each immunoSEQ 96-well plate. Processing in the source paper ran as follows. Because the immunoSEQ output held only junctional sequences and lacked quality scores, the filtering could not match the filtering applied to full-length reads. Sequences were annotated with PyIR, a Python wrapper for IgBLAST v1.9, and V/J genes and CDR3 were assigned using IMGT germline references. Any read was removed if the V/J assignment was weak (E-value above 1e-6), the CDR3 was missing, or the read contained stop codons, out-of-frame junctions, or ambiguous translated residues. A V3J clonotype was defined by an identical inferred V gene, J gene, and CDR3 amino acid sequence. To compute the percentage overlap between repertoires, the number of shared unique clonotypes was divided by the size of the smaller repertoire. Three approaches were used to assess repertoire richness: RTK rarefaction, the Chao1 estimator, and Recon v2.1 estimates of unobserved clonotypes. Generation probabilities for all TCRbeta clonotypes obtained by the gDNA method from a handful of donors were computed using OLGA. This immuneACCESS table, as held by TCRdb, lists in-frame sequences with V and J called but not all clones. Of the missing ones, under half trace to an unresolved V gene in checked studies; the others have no known cause. Clone size and the V and J calls come from that table; the DNA yielded D and trimming. The sample data list over 1.5 million clones, and under 99% of these were observed just once. Clones ranked in the top ten supply roughly 0.45% of the sample.

Of note for this clone: Its antigen is not yet known. Nothing much larger sits one base from this clone, and base qualities are not available.

The donors were healthy, HIV-negative adults who had no recently reported acute infections or vaccinations. Every donor was a Caucasian adult living in Nashville, Tennessee, USA. CD4+ T cells were enriched by magnetic negative selection, after which naive cells were positively selected on CD45RA and the negative fraction was taken as the memory subset. After blood collection by leukapheresis, PBMCs were isolated using Ficoll-Histopaque density gradient centrifugation and then cryopreserved in the vapor phase of liquid nitrogen. Analytical flow cytometry was used to check the purity and quantity of each magnetically sorted T cell population. Genomic DNA was isolated from every sorted fraction and measured by UV absorbance on a Nanodrop 2000c.

What was sequenced was naive CD4+ T cells sorted from blood. The intended sense of this specimen's cell subset or site label: CD45RA+ positively selected. The source is a young man in good health. The chain links TRBV9 with TRBJ2-5; the D gene could be TRBD1 or TRBD2, each one agreeing over 5 bases. The CDR3 is CASSVATSGGIQETQYF. The DNA sequence follows: TGTGCCAGCAGCGTAGCTACGAGTGGGGGAATCCAAGAGACCCAGTACTTC.